These T cell receptor beta chains were read from a single sample in a study of blood T cell repertoires in COVID-19. Libraries were prepared by immunoSEQ multiplex PCR; TCRdb keeps only in-frame clonotypes and omits some of them. The profile shows more than 25,000 clones, approximately 80% of them singletons. Specimen: peripheral blood. The origin of the receptors is a human donor in a cohort sampled during active COVID-19. Each CDR3 is given with its conserved first and last residue. Each record gives: clone size, D gene, J gene, V gene, CDR3 DNA, CDR3 protein. The D gene is left open where the match is weak. Not every row has a clone size; where given, it reads once, few, many or a size class.

abundance: .
d_gene: .
j_gene: TRBJ2-2
v_gene: TRBV9
CDR3nt: TGTGCCAGCAGCCCCTTTTCAGCGGTTACGAACACCGGGGAGCTGTTTTTT
CDR3aa: CASSPFSAVTNTGELFF

abundance: .
d_gene: TRBD1
j_gene: TRBJ1-1
v_gene: TRBV19
CDR3nt: TGTGCCAGTAGTTCCGACAGGGATTTGAACACTGAAGCTTTCTTT
CDR3aa: CASSSDRDLNTEAFF

abundance: once
d_gene: TRBD1
j_gene: TRBJ2-4
v_gene: TRBV9
CDR3nt: TGTGCCAGCAGCGCGACAGGGGACAAAAACATTCAGTACTTC
CDR3aa: CASSATGDKNIQYF

abundance: .
d_gene: .
j_gene: TRBJ2-7
v_gene: TRBV5-4
CDR3nt: TGTGCCAGCAGCTTGAGTGGACAGTCACTCTACGAGCAGTACTTC
CDR3aa: CASSLSGQSLYEQYF

abundance: large
d_gene: TRBD2
j_gene: TRBJ2-7
v_gene: TRBV7-2
CDR3nt: TGTGCCAGCAGCTCTAGCGGGCTTCCCTCCTACGAGCAGTACTTC
CDR3aa: CASSSSGLPSYEQYF

abundance: .
d_gene: TRBD2
j_gene: TRBJ2-3
v_gene: TRBV30
CDR3nt: TGTGCCTGGAGTGTACTAGCGGGAGGCACAGATACGCAGTATTTT
CDR3aa: CAWSVLAGGTDTQYF

abundance: .
d_gene: TRBD1
j_gene: TRBJ1-5
v_gene: TRBV28
CDR3nt: TGTGCCAGCGTCCCCGGACAGGGGTATCAGCCCCAGCATTTT
CDR3aa: CASVPGQGYQPQHF

abundance: .
d_gene: .
j_gene: TRBJ2-7
v_gene: TRBV27
CDR3nt: TGTGCCAGCAGTTTATTCTACCGGGCGCGGGAATCCTACGAGCAGTACTTC
CDR3aa: CASSLFYRARESYEQYF

abundance: .
d_gene: TRBD1
j_gene: TRBJ2-1
v_gene: TRBV7-2
CDR3nt: TGTGCCAGCAGCTTAGGGTTCGAGGGGGCTGAGCAGTTCTTC
CDR3aa: CASSLGFEGAEQFF

abundance: once
d_gene: TRBD1
j_gene: TRBJ1-3
v_gene: TRBV3-1/TRBV3-2
CDR3nt: TGTGCCAGCAGCCTACTCCAAGGGGTGACAGGGGGCTCTGGAAACACCATATATTTT
CDR3aa: CASSLLQGVTGGSGNTIYF

abundance: once
d_gene: .
j_gene: TRBJ1-1
v_gene: TRBV7-9
CDR3nt: TGTGCCAGCAGAACGTCAGGGCTCGAAGCTTTCTTT
CDR3aa: CASRTSGLEAFF

abundance: .
d_gene: .
j_gene: TRBJ2-1
v_gene: TRBV4-3
CDR3nt: TGCGCCAGCAGCCAAGTGGGTACGGGGATTGAGCAGTTCTTC
CDR3aa: CASSQVGTGIEQFF

abundance: .
d_gene: TRBD1
j_gene: TRBJ2-7
v_gene: TRBV2
CDR3nt: TGTGCCAGCGGCCGACAGGGGGCTGGAGAGCAGTACTTC
CDR3aa: CASGRQGAGEQYF

abundance: .
d_gene: .
j_gene: TRBJ1-3
v_gene: TRBV19
CDR3nt: TGTGCCAGTGCAGGGGAGTCTGGAAACACCATATATTTT
CDR3aa: CASAGESGNTIYF

abundance: .
d_gene: .
j_gene: TRBJ2-2
v_gene: TRBV5-1
CDR3nt: TGCGCCAGCAGCTTGGGTCCGAGAACTAACACCGGGGAGCTGTTTTTT
CDR3aa: CASSLGPRTNTGELFF

abundance: .
d_gene: TRBD2
j_gene: TRBJ2-7
v_gene: TRBV28
CDR3nt: TGTGCCAGCAGTTTCCCGGGAGGGCCTTCCTACGAGCAGTACTTC
CDR3aa: CASSFPGGPSYEQYF

abundance: .
d_gene: .
j_gene: TRBJ1-2
v_gene: TRBV14
CDR3nt: TGTGCCAGCAGCTCTATAGACTCCCCGTATGGCTACACCTTC
CDR3aa: CASSSIDSPYGYTF

abundance: hyperexpanded
d_gene: TRBD2
j_gene: TRBJ2-6
v_gene: TRBV4-2
CDR3nt: TGTGCCAGCAGCCAAAAGGCGAGCGGGAGGGCCTGGGGGGCCAACGTCCTGACTTTC
CDR3aa: CASSQKASGRAWGANVLTF

abundance: few
d_gene: .
j_gene: TRBJ1-4
v_gene: TRBV11-2
CDR3nt: TGTGCCAGCAGCCCGAGCGGGCCGACGAGGGAAAAACTGTTTTTT
CDR3aa: CASSPSGPTREKLFF

abundance: .
d_gene: TRBD1
j_gene: TRBJ1-2
v_gene: TRBV12-3/TRBV12-4
CDR3nt: TGTGCCAGCTTCGCTCCAGGGGGCTATGGCTACACCTTC
CDR3aa: CASFAPGGYGYTF

abundance: .
d_gene: TRBD2
j_gene: TRBJ2-1
v_gene: TRBV24-1
CDR3nt: TGTGCCACCAGTGAAACTAGCGGGCCATACTACTCCTACAATGAGCAGTTCTTC
CDR3aa: CATSETSGPYYSYNEQFF

abundance: .
d_gene: TRBD1
j_gene: TRBJ2-3
v_gene: TRBV6-5
CDR3nt: TGTGCCAGCAGTCTGGGACAGGGGGACTTAGATACGCAGTATTTT
CDR3aa: CASSLGQGDLDTQYF

abundance: .
d_gene: .
j_gene: TRBJ1-5
v_gene: TRBV3-1/TRBV3-2
CDR3nt: TGTGCCGAGGGAGGCGTGAATCAGCCCCAGCATTTT
CDR3aa: CAEGGVNQPQHF

abundance: few
d_gene: TRBD1
j_gene: TRBJ1-2
v_gene: TRBV27
CDR3nt: TGTGCCAGCACCGACAGGGGAGCCTATGGCTACACCTTC
CDR3aa: CASTDRGAYGYTF

abundance: .
d_gene: .
j_gene: TRBJ2-2
v_gene: TRBV4-2
CDR3nt: TGTGCCAGCAGCCCCTACGAGACAGGAACCACCGGGGAGCTGTTTTTT
CDR3aa: CASSPYETGTTGELFF

abundance: .
d_gene: .
j_gene: TRBJ1-2
v_gene: TRBV5-6
CDR3nt: TGTGCCAGCAGCCCCCCGGGCTATGGCTACACCTTC
CDR3aa: CASSPPGYGYTF

abundance: .
d_gene: TRBD1
j_gene: TRBJ1-1
v_gene: TRBV24-1
CDR3nt: TGTGCCACCAGTGAGACGAAAGAACCGGGACAGGCGAACACTGAAGCTTTCTTT
CDR3aa: CATSETKEPGQANTEAFF

abundance: .
d_gene: .
j_gene: TRBJ2-3
v_gene: TRBV29-1
CDR3nt: TGCAGCGTTGAATTACAGGCGGATCTGGATACGCAGTATTTT
CDR3aa: CSVELQADLDTQYF

abundance: .
d_gene: TRBD1
j_gene: TRBJ1-5
v_gene: TRBV7-2
CDR3nt: TGTGCCAGCAGTCTTTCACAGGGGTTGAATCAGCCCCAGCATTTT
CDR3aa: CASSLSQGLNQPQHF

abundance: once
d_gene: .
j_gene: TRBJ1-5
v_gene: TRBV6-1
CDR3nt: TGTGCCAGCAGTGAATTCCTCAATCAGCCCCAGCATTTT
CDR3aa: CASSEFLNQPQHF

abundance: .
d_gene: TRBD2
j_gene: TRBJ2-7
v_gene: TRBV7-2
CDR3nt: TGTGCCAGCAGCCCAAGCGGGGGGGCCGGCGAGCAGTACTTC
CDR3aa: CASSPSGGAGEQYF

abundance: .
d_gene: .
j_gene: TRBJ2-1
v_gene: TRBV19
CDR3nt: TGTGCCAGTAGTTCAGCGGAAAGGGGGTATGAGCAGTTCTTC
CDR3aa: CASSSAERGYEQFF

abundance: once
d_gene: .
j_gene: TRBJ2-4
v_gene: TRBV4-1
CDR3nt: TGCGCCAGCAGCCAACTTTCGACAACTAGGGGGATAGGGAACATTCAGTACTTC
CDR3aa: CASSQLSTTRGIGNIQYF

abundance: .
d_gene: .
j_gene: TRBJ2-1
v_gene: TRBV5-1
CDR3nt: TGCGCCAGCAGTGGGACACCTTCTACGGGAAATGAGCAGTTCTTC
CDR3aa: CASSGTPSTGNEQFF

abundance: .
d_gene: .
j_gene: TRBJ2-5
v_gene: TRBV6-5
CDR3nt: TGTGCCAGCAGACAGGGAGGGAGGCAAGAGACCCAGTACTTC
CDR3aa: CASRQGGRQETQYF

abundance: .
d_gene: .
j_gene: TRBJ1-1
v_gene: TRBV3-1/TRBV3-2
CDR3nt: TGTGCCAGCAGCCAAGTATCGGCAGGGGAAGCTTTCTTT
CDR3aa: CASSQVSAGEAFF

abundance: .
d_gene: TRBD2
j_gene: TRBJ2-5
v_gene: TRBV7-2
CDR3nt: TGTGCCAGCAGGGGGGGGTGGGACGGACAAGAGACCCAGTACTTC
CDR3aa: CASRGGWDGQETQYF

abundance: .
d_gene: TRBD1
j_gene: TRBJ1-1
v_gene: TRBV5-6
CDR3nt: TGTGCCAGCAAGGGACAGGGTGGGAACACTGAAGCTTTCTTT
CDR3aa: CASKGQGGNTEAFF

abundance: .
d_gene: TRBD2
j_gene: TRBJ2-7
v_gene: TRBV7-2
CDR3nt: TGTGCCAGCAGCTTAGTGGGACTAGTTAACGACGAGCAGTACTTC
CDR3aa: CASSLVGLVNDEQYF

abundance: .
d_gene: .
j_gene: TRBJ2-1
v_gene: TRBV28
CDR3nt: TGTGCCAGCAGTTTTCGGTACAATGAGCAGTTCTTC
CDR3aa: CASSFRYNEQFF

abundance: .
d_gene: TRBD1
j_gene: TRBJ1-2
v_gene: TRBV28
CDR3nt: TGTGCCAGCAGATCCGGGACAGGGGTTGGTGGCTACACCTTC
CDR3aa: CASRSGTGVGGYTF